This T cell receptor beta chain was identified during a study of shared clonotypes between healthy human individuals. General study points: Shared across a handful of donors were 4% to 6% of the naive CD4 clonotypes.

Every immunoSEQ plate was one replicate of a subset's evenly spread DNA. Replicate PCRs for sorted subsets used 200 ng DNA; this equaled around 29,000 T cell genomes. Produced via immunoSEQ multiplex PCR; TCRdb's table is partial and in-frame only. The data hold about 2,500,000 clones, with around nine tenths observed a single time. With regard to this clone: What it recognizes is unknown. Sequence at one end of the junction differs from germline and may be a read error. The same CDR3 arises from other DNA sequences in this sample as well.

The clonotype comes from a man between 18 and 29 years old in good health. Sample: naive CD4+ T cells sorted from blood. Subset of the sample: CD45RA+ positively selected.

The CDR3 region is CASSLGLAGGPGTQYF. CDR3 sequence (DNA): TGTGCCAGCAGTTTAGGACTAGCGGGAGGGCCTGGAACGCAGTATTTT. The chain carries TRBV5-1 and TRBJ2-3, with TRBD2 matching 15 bases. The CDR3 loop spans 16 amino acids. The germline CDR1 and CDR2 sequences are SGHRS and YFSETQ.